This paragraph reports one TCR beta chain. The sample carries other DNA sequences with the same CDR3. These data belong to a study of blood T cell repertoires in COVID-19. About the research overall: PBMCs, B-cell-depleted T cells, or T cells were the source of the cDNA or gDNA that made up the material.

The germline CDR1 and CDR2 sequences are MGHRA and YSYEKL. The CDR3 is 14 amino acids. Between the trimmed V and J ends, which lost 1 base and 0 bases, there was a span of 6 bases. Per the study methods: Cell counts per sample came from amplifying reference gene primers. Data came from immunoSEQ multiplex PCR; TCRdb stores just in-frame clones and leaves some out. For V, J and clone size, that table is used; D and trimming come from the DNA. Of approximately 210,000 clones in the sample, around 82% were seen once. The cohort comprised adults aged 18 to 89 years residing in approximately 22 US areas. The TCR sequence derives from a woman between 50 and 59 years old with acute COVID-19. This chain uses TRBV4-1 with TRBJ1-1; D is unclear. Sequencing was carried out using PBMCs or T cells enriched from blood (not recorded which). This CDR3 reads CASSQGLLNTEAFF. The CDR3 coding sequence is TGCGCCAGCAGCCAAGGACTCCTGAACACTGAAGCTTTCTTT.